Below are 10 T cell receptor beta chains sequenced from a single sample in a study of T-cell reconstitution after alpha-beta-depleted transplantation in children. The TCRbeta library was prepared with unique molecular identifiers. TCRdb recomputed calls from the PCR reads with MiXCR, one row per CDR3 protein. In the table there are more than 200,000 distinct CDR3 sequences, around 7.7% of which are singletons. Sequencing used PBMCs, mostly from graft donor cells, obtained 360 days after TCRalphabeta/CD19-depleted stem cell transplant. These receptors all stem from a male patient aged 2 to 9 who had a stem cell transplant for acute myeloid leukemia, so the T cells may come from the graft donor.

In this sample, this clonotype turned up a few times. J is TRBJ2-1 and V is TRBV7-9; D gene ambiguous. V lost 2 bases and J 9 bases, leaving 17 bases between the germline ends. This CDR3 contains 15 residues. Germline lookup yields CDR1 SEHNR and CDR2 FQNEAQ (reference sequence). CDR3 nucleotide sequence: TGTGCCAGCAGCTTATCCCCGCCGGGCCTACCTGAGCAGTTCTTC. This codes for CASSLSPPGLPEQFF.

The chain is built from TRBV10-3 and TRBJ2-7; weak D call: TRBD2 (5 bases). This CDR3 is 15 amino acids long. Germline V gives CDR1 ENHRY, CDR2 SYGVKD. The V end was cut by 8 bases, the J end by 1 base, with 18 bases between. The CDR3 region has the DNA TGTGCCATCGATTCGGGGAGTGGGGAATCCTACGAGCAGTACGTC. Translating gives CAIDSGSGESYEQYV.

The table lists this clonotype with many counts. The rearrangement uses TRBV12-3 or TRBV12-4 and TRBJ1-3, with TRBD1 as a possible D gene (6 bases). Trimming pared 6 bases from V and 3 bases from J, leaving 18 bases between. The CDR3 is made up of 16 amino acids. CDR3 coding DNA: TGTGCCAGCAGCCTGGGACAATCTCTTCGTGGAAACACCATATATTTT. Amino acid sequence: CASSLGQSLRGNTIYF.

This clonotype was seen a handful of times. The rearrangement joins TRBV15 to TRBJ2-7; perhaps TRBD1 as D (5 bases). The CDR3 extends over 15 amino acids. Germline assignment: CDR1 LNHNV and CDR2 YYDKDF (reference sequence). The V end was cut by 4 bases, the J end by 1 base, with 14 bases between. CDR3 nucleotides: TGTGCCACCAGCACAGGGATCGACAGTTCCTACGAGCAGTACGTC. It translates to CATSTGIDSSYEQYV.

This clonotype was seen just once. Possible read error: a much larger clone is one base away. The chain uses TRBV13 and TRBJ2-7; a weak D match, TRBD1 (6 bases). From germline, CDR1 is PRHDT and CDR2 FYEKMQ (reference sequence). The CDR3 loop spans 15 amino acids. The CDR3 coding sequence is TGTGCCAGCAGCTCGCCCGGGACAATACAGTACGAGGAGTACTTC. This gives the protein CASSSPGTIQYEEYF.

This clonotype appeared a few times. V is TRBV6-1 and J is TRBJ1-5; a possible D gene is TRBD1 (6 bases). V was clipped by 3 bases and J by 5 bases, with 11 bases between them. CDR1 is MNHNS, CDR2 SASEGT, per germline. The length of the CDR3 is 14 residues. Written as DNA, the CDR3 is TGTGCCAGCAGTGAGGGAGGGGGAGATCAGCCCCAGCATTTT. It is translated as CASSEGGGDQPQHF.

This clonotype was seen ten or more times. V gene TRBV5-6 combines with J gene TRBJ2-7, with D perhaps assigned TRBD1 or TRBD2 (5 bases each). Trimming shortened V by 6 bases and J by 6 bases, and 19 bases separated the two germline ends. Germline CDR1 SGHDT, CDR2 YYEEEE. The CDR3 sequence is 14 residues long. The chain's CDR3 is CASNWGPQSSEQYF. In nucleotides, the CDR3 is TGTGCCAGCAACTGGGGACCTCAAAGCTCCGAGCAGTACTTC.

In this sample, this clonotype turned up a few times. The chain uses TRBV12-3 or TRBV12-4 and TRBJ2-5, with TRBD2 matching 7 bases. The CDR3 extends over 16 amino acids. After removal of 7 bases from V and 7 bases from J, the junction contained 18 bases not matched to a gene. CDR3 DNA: TGTGCCAGCACCTCAACCACTAGCGTCCAAACGGGGACCCAGTACTTC. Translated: CASTSTTSVQTGTQYF.

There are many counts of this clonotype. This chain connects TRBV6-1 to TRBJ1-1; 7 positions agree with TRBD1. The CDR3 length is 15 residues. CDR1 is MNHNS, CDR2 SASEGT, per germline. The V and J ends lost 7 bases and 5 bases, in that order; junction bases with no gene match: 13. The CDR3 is CASKVQGGGITEAFF. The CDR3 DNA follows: TGTGCCAGCAAAGTCCAAGGGGGCGGAATTACTGAAGCTTTCTTT.

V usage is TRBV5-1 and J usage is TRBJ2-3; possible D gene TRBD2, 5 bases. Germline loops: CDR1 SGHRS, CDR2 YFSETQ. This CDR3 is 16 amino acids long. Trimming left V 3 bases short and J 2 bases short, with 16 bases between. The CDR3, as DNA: TGCGCCAGCAGCTCCTCTAGCTGGGAATACACAGATACGCAGTATTTT. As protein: CASSSSSWEYTDTQYF. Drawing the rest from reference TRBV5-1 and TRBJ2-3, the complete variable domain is KAGVTQTPRYLIKTRGQQVTLSCSPISGHRSVSWYQQTPGQGLQFLFEYFSETQRNKGNFPGRFSGRQFSNSRSEMNVSTLELGDSALYLCASSSSSWEYTDTQYFGPGTRLTVL.